This entry lists 7 T cell receptor beta chains sequenced from one sample in a study of Ad26.COV2.S vaccination and SARS-CoV-2 variants. The sample's treatment: around 19 received Ad26.COV2.S at low or high dose, single or two shots; a few received placebo; per-sample allocation not given. Material that was analyzed had been drawn on day 63 after the first vaccine or placebo injection. Sequenced by immunoSEQ multiplex PCR; TCRdb stores in-frame clones only, minus some. The data hold 450,000 to 550,000 clones, with roughly nine tenths observed a single time. Sequencing was performed on peripheral blood, taken in a trial of Ad26.COV2.S vaccine versus placebo. These receptors were collected from a person aged 18-65 years who received the Ad26.COV2.S COVID-19 vaccine or a placebo.

The V and J genes are TRBV7-9 and TRBJ2-2; D gene ambiguous. CDR1 and CDR2 from the germline V gene are SEHNR and FQNEAQ (reference sequence). The CDR3 is made up of 16 amino acids. V shed 9 bases and J shed 2 bases, with 19 bases lying between them. CDR3 loop: CARTIGTSNNTGELFF. CDR3 sequence (DNA): TGTGCCAGAACCATTGGCACCTCCAATAACACCGGGGAGCTGTTTTTT.

J is TRBJ1-1 and V is TRBV6-6, with D possibly matching TRBD1 (5 bases). Germline V gene data show CDR1 as MNHNY and CDR2 as SVGAGI (reference sequence). Trimming cost V 5 bases and J 1 base, with 20 bases left between them. The CDR3 is 17 amino acids. CDR3 DNA: TGTGCCAGCAGTCCATGGGGGGGAGGCCTCGGGAACACTGAAGCTTTCTTT. It yields the protein CASSPWGGGLGNTEAFF.

The CDR3 region has the DNA TGTGCCAGCAGTGGGGGACAGGGGGCCACCGGGGAGCTGTTTTTT. This encodes CASSGGQGATGELFF. This chain joins TRBV2 and TRBJ2-2; 12 nucleotides agree with TRBD1. V lost 4 bases and J lost 4; bases outside the gene matches: 1. The CDR3 loop spans 15 amino acids. CDR1 is SNHLY, CDR2 FYNNEI, per germline.

The genes are TRBV7-9 and TRBJ1-3; D uncertain. Germline V lookup: CDR1 SEHNR, CDR2 FQNEAQ (reference sequence). V dropped 2 bases and J dropped 4 bases, with 9 bases sitting between them. The CDR3 sequence is 14 residues long. The CDR3 sequence: CASSLSNSGNTIYF. CDR3 nucleotides: TGTGCCAGCAGCTTATCTAACTCAGGAAACACCATATATTTT.

In its sample, this clone was seen once. V usage is TRBV14 and J usage is TRBJ1-2; D uncertain. Germline V CDR1 and CDR2: SGHDN, FVKESK. Trimming cost V 6 bases and J 8 bases, with 25 bases left between them. The CDR3 totals 16 residues. The DNA of the CDR3 is TGTGCCAGCAGTGAGGAGGCCGGGCCCCTCCTGAGGGGCTACACCTTC. Translated, it gives CASSEEAGPLLRGYTF.

The V gene is TRBV4-3, the J gene TRBJ2-2; D may be TRBD1 (6 bases). The CDR3 runs 15 residues. Germline V gene data show CDR1 as LGHNA and CDR2 as YSLEER. V dropped 0 bases and J dropped 6 bases, with 11 bases sitting between them. CDR3 amino acids: CASSQDRGYAGELFF. DNA of the CDR3: TGCGCCAGCAGCCAAGACAGGGGTTACGCCGGGGAGCTGTTTTTT.

The V and J genes are TRBV5-6 and TRBJ2-3; D not certain. The ends were cut back, 6 bases at V and 0 bases at J, with 8 bases in the middle. The CDR3 covers 13 residues. Germline CDR1 SGHDT, CDR2 YYEEEE. The CDR3 is CASKVGSTDTQYF. The DNA of the CDR3 is TGTGCCAGCAAGGTAGGGAGCACAGATACGCAGTATTTT.